Following are 26 T cell receptor beta chains from one sample sequenced in a study of cytomegalovirus exposure and HLA in healthy donors. In the PCR, 60 Vbeta and 13 Jbeta primers were used. Sequencing used immunoSEQ multiplex PCR; TCRdb keeps in-frame clones, though not all of them. The table includes around 100,000 clones, about 60% detected once. The sequencing sample was made of PBMCs. The receptors shown here come from a woman aged 25 to 39 in good health and CMV-seronegative.

The CDR3 DNA reads as TGTGCCAGCAGGCTAGCGGGAGGCTCTAGCACAGATACGCAGTATTTT. The encoded protein is CASRLAGGSSTDTQYF. The rearrangement joins TRBV28 to TRBJ2-3; TRBD2 aligns across 11 bases. The germline V gene has CDR1 MDHEN and CDR2 SYDVKM. This CDR3 region has 16 residues. J lost 0 bases, V lost 6 bases, and 5 bases had no gene match. Variable domain in full (rest from reference TRBV28 and TRBJ2-3): DVKVTQSSRYLVKRTGEKVFLECVQDMDHENMFWYRQDPGLGLRLIYFSYDVKMKEKGDIPEGYSVSREKKERFSLILESASTNQTSMYLCASRLAGGSSTDTQYFGPGTRLTVL.

J is TRBJ2-2 and V is TRBV7-2; a weak D match, TRBD2 (6 bases). The CDR3 has 19 residues. V was pared by 2 bases and J by 6 bases, with 25 bases between. Per germline, CDR1 SGHTA and CDR2 FQGNSA. CDR3 residues: CASSLISLAQPLLAGELFF. CDR3 bases: TGTGCCAGCAGCTTAATCTCGCTAGCGCAACCATTATTGGCCGGGGAGCTGTTTTTT.

The J gene is TRBJ1-5, the V gene TRBV19; the D is unclear. The CDR3 covers 14 residues. Trimming removed 4 bases from V and 0 bases from J, with 7 bases in between. CDR1 and CDR2 from the germline V gene are LNHDA and SQIVND (reference sequence). CDR3 region: CASSKDYSNQPQHF. In DNA form, the CDR3 reads TGTGCCAGTAGTAAGGACTATAGCAATCAGCCCCAGCATTTT.

The J gene is TRBJ2-1, the V gene TRBV27; TRBD1 matches at 10 bases. The V segment lost 4 bases and the J segment 7 bases; nucleotides outside the gene matches: 7. Looked up from germline, CDR1 is MNHEY and CDR2 is SMNVEV (reference sequence). This CDR3 has 15 residues. For the CDR3, the DNA is TGTGCCAGCAGTTACGAACCGGGACAGGGGAATGAGCAGTTCTTC. This translates into CASSYEPGQGNEQFF.

The rearrangement links TRBV5-1 to TRBJ2-7, with D possibly being TRBD2 (6 bases). Trimming took 1 base from V and 0 from J, leaving 8 bases between them. Germline values: CDR1 SGHRS, CDR2 YFSETQ. The CDR3 extends over 14 amino acids. The CDR3 here is CASSLSGSSYEQYF. DNA for the CDR3: TGCGCCAGCAGCTTGTCCGGGAGCTCCTACGAGCAGTACTTC.

This clone appeared a few times. The chain has TRBV10-1 and TRBJ1-1, with D unresolved. Trimming pared 6 bases from V and 1 base from J, leaving 12 bases between. This CDR3 has 14 residues. Per the germline V gene, CDR1 is WNHNN and CDR2 is SYGVQD (reference sequence). This CDR3 is CASSAGRSNTEAFF. The DNA for the CDR3 is TGCGCCAGCAGCGCGGGCAGGTCGAACACTGAAGCTTTCTTT.

The count of this clone is one. This rearrangement joins TRBV7-2 to TRBJ2-1, with 8 positions matching TRBD2. J lost 10 bases, V lost 1 base, and 6 bases had no gene match. CDR1 SGHTA and CDR2 FQGNSA come from the germline V gene. The CDR3 runs to 14 residues. The CDR3 is CASSLDTPGGEQFF. DNA for the CDR3: TGTGCCAGCAGCTTAGATACCCCGGGGGGGGAGCAGTTCTTC.

This clone was recorded a few times. The J gene is TRBJ2-1, the V gene TRBV19; weak D call: TRBD2 (5 bases). The V end was cut by 3 bases, the J end by 3 bases, with 6 bases between. Germline lookup yields CDR1 LNHDA and CDR2 SQIVND (reference sequence). CDR3 length: 13 residues. DNA for the CDR3: TGTGCCAGTAGTATCGGGAACTACAATGAGCAGTTCTTC. Protein: CASSIGNYNEQFF.

The rearrangement links TRBV7-2 to TRBJ1-2, with a weak D call TRBD1 (6 bases). V was pared by 5 bases and J by 4 bases, with 11 bases between. This CDR3 contains 13 residues. Germline lookup yields CDR1 SGHTA and CDR2 FQGNSA. CDR3: CASSLEQGYGYTF. CDR3 DNA sequence: TGTGCCAGCAGCCTCGAACAGGGCTATGGCTACACCTTC.

The gene calls are TRBV11-2 and TRBJ2-1; possible D gene TRBD1, 6 bases. The germline gives CDR1 SGHAT, CDR2 FQNNGV. CDR3 length equals 16 residues. V was shortened by 7 bases and J by 6 bases, with 22 bases between the two germline ends. The CDR3 spells CASNDRMGSPFNEQFF. The CDR3, as DNA: TGTGCCAGCAACGACAGGATGGGGTCTCCTTTCAATGAGCAGTTCTTC.

The chain joins TRBV30 to TRBJ1-6; 7 bases are shared with TRBD1. CDR3 length: 15 residues. With 0 bases clipped from V and 9 bases from J, the junction kept 8 bases outside the gene matches. Per the germline V gene, CDR1 is GTSNPN and CDR2 is SVGIG (reference sequence). The CDR3 sequence: CAWSVRGQTGSPLHF. The CDR3 DNA reads TGTGCCTGGAGTGTACGGGGACAGACAGGTTCACCCCTCCACTTT.

The chain employs TRBV2 and TRBJ2-2, with TRBD2 identical over 12 bases. V lost 5 bases and J lost 1; bases outside the gene matches: 2. The CDR3 contains 16 residues. The germline V gene encodes CDR1 SNHLY and CDR2 FYNNEI. The CDR3 loop is CASSWTSGMNTGELFF. The CDR3 coding sequence is TGTGCCAGCAGTTGGACTAGCGGGATGAACACCGGGGAGCTGTTTTTT.

The chain combines TRBV19 with TRBJ1-2, with 8 bases matching TRBD1. The germline gives CDR1 LNHDA, CDR2 SQIVND (reference sequence). This CDR3 contains 20 residues. V trimming: 1 base; J trimming: 1 base; junction bases outside the gene matches: 17. The CDR3 region is CASSIATIKGQERNNYGYTF. The CDR3 DNA reads TGTGCCAGTAGTATAGCCACCATCAAGGGACAGGAGAGGAATAACTATGGCTACACCTTC. The variable domain in full, with the rest retrieved from reference TRBV19 and TRBJ1-2, is DGGITQSPKYLFRKEGQNVTLSCEQNLNHDAMYWYRQDPGQGLRLIYYSQIVNDFQKGDIAEGYSVSREKKESFPLTVTSAQKNPTAFYLCASSIATIKGQERNNYGYTFGSGTRLTVV.

This chain connects TRBV5-1 to TRBJ2-7, with D maybe TRBD1 (5 bases). V was clipped by 4 bases and J by 4 bases, with 9 bases between them. In germline, CDR1 is SGHRS, CDR2 YFSETQ. This CDR3 is built from 12 residues. The CDR3 bases are TGCGCCAGCAGCCTGACAGATTACGAGCAGTACTTC. It yields the protein CASSLTDYEQYF.

The chain links TRBV18 to TRBJ2-7; D might be TRBD2 (6 bases). The CDR3 has 13 amino acids. Trimming took off 6 bases at V and 5 bases at J, with 14 bases between the two ends. CDR1 and CDR2 (germline): KGHSH, LQKENI. The CDR3 region has the DNA TGTGCCAGCTCGAATCACTGGGGGGACGAGCAGTACTTC. It yields the protein CASSNHWGDEQYF.

This sequence joins TRBV4-1 and TRBJ2-7, with D possibly matching TRBD2 (6 bases). CDR1 is MGHRA, CDR2 YSYEKL, per germline. Between the trimmed V and J ends, which lost 9 bases and 6 bases, there was a span of 27 bases. The CDR3 loop spans 16 amino acids. The DNA for the CDR3 is TGCGCCAGTGCTAGCGACCCTACGTCGGGTTTCGGCGAGCAGTACTTC. Residues: CASASDPTSGFGEQYF.

This clone was seen only once. This rearrangement joins TRBV7-2 to TRBJ2-2; TRBD1 matches at 7 bases. Losses at the gene ends were 5 bases for V and 4 bases for J; bases not matched to a gene: 7. From germline, CDR1 is SGHTA and CDR2 FQGNSA. There are 15 residues in the CDR3. CDR3 nucleotides: TGTGCCAGCAGCATGGGACAGACCCGCACCGGGGAGCTGTTTTTT. It encodes CASSMGQTRTGELFF.

The genes are TRBV5-1 and TRBJ2-5; D unresolved. This CDR3 has 14 residues. Germline loops: CDR1 SGHRS, CDR2 YFSETQ. Trimming removed 0 bases from V and 2 bases from J, with 8 bases in between. The chain's CDR3 is CASSLGPTQETQYF. CDR3 nucleotides: TGCGCCAGCAGCTTGGGCCCAACTCAAGAGACCCAGTACTTC.

As DNA, the CDR3 is TGTGCCTGGAGCGCTAGCGGGAGTACCTACGAGCAGTACTTC. Its protein product is CAWSASGSTYEQYF. The chain combines TRBV30 with TRBJ2-5; 10 bases match TRBD2. The DNA end is more similar to TRBJ2-7, so the J call may be wrong. The CDR3 runs 14 residues. Germline V gene lookup returns CDR1 GTSNPN and CDR2 SVGIG (reference sequence).

This chain connects TRBV5-6 to TRBJ2-7; 15 nucleotides match TRBD2. Germline V gene data show CDR1 as SGHDT and CDR2 as YYEEEE. J was trimmed by 5 bases and V by 3 bases; bases with no gene match: 6. The CDR3 runs 16 residues. In DNA, the CDR3 is TGTGCCAGCAGCTGGACTAGCGGGAGGGAAGTGAACGAGCAGTACTTC. The encoded protein is CASSWTSGREVNEQYF.

V and J are TRBV4-1 and TRBJ2-7; maybe TRBD1 (6 bases). CDR3 length: 14 residues. Trimming removed 4 bases at V and 2 bases at J, with 12 bases between. Germline-derived CDR1 and CDR2 are MGHRA and YSYEKL. The CDR3 nucleotides are TGCGCCAGCAGCCCTGACAGGCCTACCTACGAGCAGTACTTC. It codes for CASSPDRPTYEQYF.

V is TRBV19 and J is TRBJ2-7, with 8 bases fitting TRBD1. CDR1 is LNHDA and CDR2 is SQIVND in the germline V gene (reference sequence). The CDR3 sequence is 15 residues long. The V gene end was trimmed by 6 bases and the J gene end by 0 bases; junction bases not matched to a gene: 7. CDR3 DNA sequence: TGTGCCAGTAGCACGACAGGGGCCTCCTCCTACGAGCAGTACTTC. Residues: CASSTTGASSYEQYF.

This chain connects TRBV28 to TRBJ2-1, with 13 nucleotides matching TRBD2. V lost 10 bases and J lost 5; bases outside the gene matches: 8. The length of the CDR3 is 15 residues. CDR1 is MDHEN and CDR2 is SYDVKM in the germline V gene. In nucleotides, the CDR3 is TGTGCCATCCGGACTAGCGGGAGTGAGGACAATGAGCAGTTCTTC. Amino acids: CAIRTSGSEDNEQFF.

J is TRBJ1-5 and V is TRBV2; D uncertain. The CDR3 covers 15 residues. V lost 2 bases and J lost 0, with 8 bases in between. The germline V gene has CDR1 SNHLY and CDR2 FYNNEI. The CDR3 spells CASSEWQYSNQPQHF. CDR3 DNA: TGTGCCAGCAGTGAATGGCAATATAGCAATCAGCCCCAGCATTTT.

The chain is built from TRBV15 and TRBJ1-3; TRBD1 matches 8 bases. The CDR3 covers 15 residues. Per germline, CDR1 LNHNV and CDR2 YYDKDF (reference sequence). With V trimmed by 6 bases and J by 1 base, 5 bases remained unmatched. The chain's CDR3 is CATSTGDRSGNTIYF. For the CDR3, the DNA is TGTGCCACCAGTACAGGGGACAGGTCTGGAAACACCATATATTTT.

The chain uses TRBV5-1 and TRBJ2-2; a weak D match, TRBD1 (6 bases). Germline CDR1 and CDR2: SGHRS and YFSETQ. This CDR3 has 14 residues. V lost 3 bases to trimming and J lost 3 bases, with 9 bases between them. CDR3 sequence reads: CASSSNRDTGELFF. The CDR3 bases are TGCGCCAGCAGCTCCAACAGGGACACCGGGGAGCTGTTTTTT.